The rows below give T cell receptor beta chains drawn from one sample of a study of T cell responses to AZD1222 COVID-19 vaccine. TCRdb keeps only in-frame clones here, not all; method: immunoSEQ multiplex PCR. This sample has about 120,000 clones; 75% to 95% occur once, and the top ten carry 4% to 4.5%. Sample: peripheral blood, taken 28 days after the second dose of the MenACWY control vaccine. The receptor source for this set is an adult who received the MenACWY meningococcal vaccine as a control. Both conserved end residues are part of each CDR3. The order of the fields is D gene, V gene, J gene, clone size, CDR3 protein, CDR3 DNA. A D gene is named only where the DNA matches it firmly. Clone size, where shown, is once, few, many, or a class for clones that have expanded.

d_gene: -; v_gene: TRBV28; j_gene: TRBJ1-4; abundance: -; CDR3aa: CASSTQGSNEKLFF; CDR3nt: TGTGCCAGCAGTACACAGGGAAGTAACGAAAAACTGTTTTTT
d_gene: TRBD2; v_gene: TRBV7-2; j_gene: TRBJ2-3; abundance: -; CDR3aa: CASSLGVGRGDTQYF; CDR3nt: TGTGCCAGCAGCTTAGGGGTCGGGAGGGGAGATACGCAGTATTTT
d_gene: TRBD1; v_gene: TRBV30; j_gene: TRBJ1-5; abundance: -; CDR3aa: CAWSVGTGSNQPQHF; CDR3nt: TGTGCCTGGAGCGTTGGGACAGGTAGCAATCAGCCCCAGCATTTT
d_gene: -; v_gene: TRBV9; j_gene: TRBJ2-1; abundance: -; CDR3aa: CASSVGLGRRSSYNEQFF; CDR3nt: TGTGCCAGCAGCGTAGGGCTAGGCAGGAGAAGCTCCTACAATGAGCAGTTCTTC
d_gene: -; v_gene: TRBV21-1; j_gene: TRBJ2-2; abundance: -; CDR3aa: CARGAAGGGTGELFF; CDR3nt: TGTGCCAGGGGAGCTGCGGGAGGGGGGACCGGGGAGCTGTTTTTT
d_gene: TRBD1; v_gene: TRBV10-3; j_gene: TRBJ2-2; abundance: once; CDR3aa: CASQTGGYTGELFF; CDR3nt: TGTGCCAGCCAGACAGGGGGCTACACCGGGGAGCTGTTTTTT
d_gene: TRBD1; v_gene: TRBV14; j_gene: TRBJ2-5; abundance: -; CDR3aa: CASSRGIQGAETQYF; CDR3nt: TGTGCCAGCAGCAGAGGCATACAGGGGGCTGAGACCCAGTACTTC
d_gene: -; v_gene: TRBV16; j_gene: TRBJ2-2; abundance: -; CDR3aa: CASSQLQTNTGELFF; CDR3nt: TGTGCCAGCAGCCAATTACAGACGAACACCGGGGAGCTGTTTTTT
d_gene: TRBD2; v_gene: TRBV3-1/TRBV3-2; j_gene: TRBJ2-1; abundance: once; CDR3aa: CASSQMGLATTKFF; CDR3nt: TGTGCCAGCAGCCAGATGGGACTAGCTACAACGAAGTTCTTC
d_gene: -; v_gene: TRBV6-5; j_gene: TRBJ1-2; abundance: -; CDR3aa: CASNPTGRDGYTF; CDR3nt: TGTGCCAGCAACCCCACAGGGCGGGATGGCTACACCTTC
d_gene: -; v_gene: TRBV7-6; j_gene: TRBJ2-7; abundance: -; CDR3aa: CASSLFGDWEQYF; CDR3nt: TGTGCCAGCAGCTTATTCGGAGACTGGGAGCAGTACTTC
d_gene: -; v_gene: TRBV6-5; j_gene: TRBJ1-2; abundance: -; CDR3aa: CASTPGTRNYGYTF; CDR3nt: TGTGCCAGCACCCCCGGGACTAGAAACTATGGCTACACCTTC
d_gene: -; v_gene: TRBV28; j_gene: TRBJ1-2; abundance: -; CDR3aa: CASSLTDYGYTF; CDR3nt: TGTGCCAGCAGTTTAACAGACTATGGCTACACCTTC
d_gene: TRBD1; v_gene: TRBV20-1; j_gene: TRBJ2-5; abundance: -; CDR3aa: CSASGQGVSKTQYF; CDR3nt: TGCAGTGCTAGTGGACAGGGGGTGTCGAAGACCCAGTACTTC
d_gene: TRBD2; v_gene: TRBV3-1/TRBV3-2; j_gene: TRBJ2-1; abundance: -; CDR3aa: CASSQELTSGYNEQFF; CDR3nt: TGTGCCAGCAGCCAAGAACTGACTAGCGGCTACAATGAGCAGTTCTTC
d_gene: -; v_gene: TRBV9; j_gene: TRBJ2-5; abundance: -; CDR3aa: CASSLTPQETQYF; CDR3nt: TGTGCCAGCAGCCTAACCCCCCAAGAGACCCAGTACTTC
d_gene: -; v_gene: TRBV7-6; j_gene: TRBJ2-6; abundance: few; CDR3aa: CASSPFNIASATGANVLTF; CDR3nt: TGTGCCAGCAGCCCCTTCAATATCGCTTCGGCAACAGGGGCCAACGTCCTGACTTTC
d_gene: TRBD2; v_gene: TRBV2; j_gene: TRBJ2-3; abundance: -; CDR3aa: CASRGTSGGANTQYF; CDR3nt: TGTGCCAGCAGAGGGACTAGCGGGGGGGCAAATACGCAGTATTTT
d_gene: TRBD2; v_gene: TRBV9; j_gene: TRBJ2-6; abundance: -; CDR3aa: CASSITSGRAGGANVLTF; CDR3nt: TGTGCCAGCAGCATAACTAGCGGGAGGGCCGGTGGGGCCAACGTCCTGACTTTC
d_gene: TRBD2; v_gene: TRBV20-1; j_gene: TRBJ2-1; abundance: -; CDR3aa: CSARRGDEQFF; CDR3nt: TGCAGTGCCAGACGGGGGGATGAGCAGTTCTTC
d_gene: -; v_gene: TRBV24-1; j_gene: TRBJ2-1; abundance: once; CDR3aa: CATSDHLGGNEQFF; CDR3nt: TGTGCCACCAGTGACCATCTAGGGGGCAATGAGCAGTTCTTC
d_gene: TRBD1; v_gene: TRBV2; j_gene: TRBJ2-5; abundance: -; CDR3aa: CASRGSPTGEETQYF; CDR3nt: TGTGCCAGCAGAGGAAGCCCGACAGGGGAAGAGACCCAGTACTTC
d_gene: TRBD2; v_gene: TRBV4-1; j_gene: TRBJ2-1; abundance: few; CDR3aa: CASSPPSGRANEQFF; CDR3nt: TGCGCCAGCAGCCCCCCGAGCGGGAGGGCTAATGAGCAGTTCTTC
d_gene: -; v_gene: TRBV28; j_gene: TRBJ1-2; abundance: -; CDR3aa: CASGQNYGYTF; CDR3nt: TGTGCCAGCGGACAGAACTATGGCTACACCTTC
d_gene: -; v_gene: TRBV3-1/TRBV3-2; j_gene: TRBJ1-6; abundance: once; CDR3aa: CASSQQGNSPLHF; CDR3nt: TGTGCCAGCAGCCAGCAGGGAAATTCACCCCTCCACTTT
d_gene: -; v_gene: TRBV7-3; j_gene: TRBJ2-2; abundance: -; CDR3aa: CASSSDTYTGELFF; CDR3nt: TGTGCCAGCAGCTCCGACACCTACACCGGGGAGCTGTTTTTT
d_gene: TRBD2; v_gene: TRBV2; j_gene: TRBJ2-7; abundance: -; CDR3aa: CASRAGREVSYEQYF; CDR3nt: TGTGCCAGCAGGGCCGGGCGGGAGGTCTCCTACGAGCAGTACTTC
d_gene: -; v_gene: TRBV11-3; j_gene: TRBJ2-3; abundance: -; CDR3aa: CASSLAPGADTQYF; CDR3nt: TGTGCCAGCAGCTTAGCCCCCGGGGCAGATACGCAGTATTTT
d_gene: -; v_gene: TRBV19; j_gene: TRBJ2-6; abundance: once; CDR3aa: CASSIALSGANVLTF; CDR3nt: TGTGCCAGTAGTATTGCTCTCTCTGGGGCCAACGTCCTGACTTTC
d_gene: TRBD1; v_gene: TRBV4-2; j_gene: TRBJ2-7; abundance: -; CDR3aa: CASSPTTTRDRYF; CDR3nt: TGTGCCAGCAGCCCGACTACGACTCGGGACAGGTACTTC
d_gene: -; v_gene: TRBV25-1; j_gene: TRBJ1-5; abundance: -; CDR3aa: CASSASGGNNQPQHF; CDR3nt: TGTGCCAGCAGTGCATCGGGGGGGAACAATCAGCCCCAGCATTTT
d_gene: -; v_gene: TRBV6-6; j_gene: TRBJ1-1; abundance: -; CDR3aa: CASRPREMNTEAFF; CDR3nt: TGTGCCAGCAGACCCAGGGAGATGAACACTGAAGCTTTCTTT
d_gene: TRBD2; v_gene: TRBV10-1; j_gene: TRBJ2-5; abundance: -; CDR3aa: CASSEGTSGGQETQYF; CDR3nt: TGCGCCAGCAGTGAGGGGACTAGCGGGGGTCAAGAGACCCAGTACTTC
d_gene: TRBD2; v_gene: TRBV5-1; j_gene: TRBJ2-5; abundance: -; CDR3aa: CASSLVGTSRETQYF; CDR3nt: TGCGCCAGCAGCTTGGTCGGGACTAGCCGGGAGACCCAGTACTTC
d_gene: TRBD2; v_gene: TRBV27; j_gene: TRBJ2-3; abundance: -; CDR3aa: CASSLRGTSGPTDTQYF; CDR3nt: TGTGCCAGCAGTTTACGAGGGACTAGCGGGCCCACAGATACGCAGTATTTT
d_gene: -; v_gene: TRBV6-5; j_gene: TRBJ2-6; abundance: -; CDR3aa: CASSYTGISGANVLTF; CDR3nt: TGTGCCAGCAGTTACACCGGGATCTCTGGGGCCAACGTCCTGACTTTC
d_gene: -; v_gene: TRBV4-1; j_gene: TRBJ2-1; abundance: -; CDR3aa: CASSQEGTYSYNEQFF; CDR3nt: TGCGCCAGCAGCCAAGAGGGGACATACTCCTACAATGAGCAGTTCTTC
d_gene: -; v_gene: TRBV5-4; j_gene: TRBJ2-2; abundance: -; CDR3aa: CASSLAVNTGELFF; CDR3nt: TGTGCCAGCAGCTTGGCGGTGAACACCGGGGAGCTGTTTTTT
d_gene: -; v_gene: TRBV6-5; j_gene: TRBJ1-1; abundance: -; CDR3aa: CASEGSLTEAFF; CDR3nt: TGTGCCAGTGAAGGGTCTCTCACTGAAGCTTTCTTT
d_gene: -; v_gene: TRBV6-5; j_gene: TRBJ2-2; abundance: -; CDR3aa: CASRAYGTTSGELFF; CDR3nt: TGTGCCAGCAGGGCCTACGGGACCACGTCAGGGGAGCTGTTTTTT
d_gene: TRBD2; v_gene: TRBV7-2; j_gene: TRBJ2-2; abundance: -; CDR3aa: CASSNPRGGRAGELFF; CDR3nt: TGTGCCAGCAGCAACCCCCGGGGGGGGCGGGCCGGGGAGCTGTTTTTT
d_gene: -; v_gene: TRBV19; j_gene: TRBJ1-3; abundance: -; CDR3aa: CATAPRVSGNTIYF; CDR3nt: TGTGCCACCGCCCCCCGGGTCTCTGGAAACACCATATATTTT
d_gene: TRBD2; v_gene: TRBV10-3; j_gene: TRBJ2-1; abundance: -; CDR3aa: CAIRATSDEQFF; CDR3nt: TGTGCCATCAGAGCGACTAGCGATGAGCAGTTCTTC
d_gene: TRBD1; v_gene: TRBV7-9; j_gene: TRBJ1-3; abundance: few; CDR3aa: CASSWRQGSGNTIYF; CDR3nt: TGTGCCAGCAGCTGGCGACAGGGATCGGGAAACACCATATATTTT
d_gene: TRBD2; v_gene: TRBV5-1; j_gene: TRBJ2-2; abundance: -; CDR3aa: CASSLNLAGAGELFF; CDR3nt: TGCGCCAGCAGCTTGAATCTAGCGGGGGCCGGGGAGCTGTTTTTT
d_gene: TRBD1; v_gene: TRBV2; j_gene: TRBJ1-4; abundance: -; CDR3aa: CASSRTGANEKLFF; CDR3nt: TGTGCCAGCAGCCGGACAGGGGCTAATGAAAAACTGTTTTTT
d_gene: -; v_gene: TRBV5-5; j_gene: TRBJ1-1; abundance: -; CDR3aa: CASSRGVAGEAFF; CDR3nt: TGTGCCAGCAGCAGAGGCGTGGCAGGGGAAGCTTTCTTT
d_gene: -; v_gene: TRBV7-9; j_gene: TRBJ2-3; abundance: -; CDR3aa: CASRLGSTDTQYF; CDR3nt: TGTGCCAGCAGATTGGGGAGCACAGATACGCAGTATTTT
d_gene: -; v_gene: TRBV27; j_gene: TRBJ2-7; abundance: once; CDR3aa: CASSLMARVDEQYF; CDR3nt: TGTGCCAGCAGTTTAATGGCCAGGGTCGACGAGCAGTACTTC
d_gene: -; v_gene: TRBV7-9; j_gene: TRBJ2-5; abundance: few; CDR3aa: CASSPPTPEETQYF; CDR3nt: TGTGCCAGCAGCCCTCCGACGCCCGAGGAGACCCAGTACTTC
d_gene: -; v_gene: TRBV5-1; j_gene: TRBJ1-1; abundance: -; CDR3aa: CASSQGGAGNTEAFF; CDR3nt: TGCGCCAGCAGCCAAGGAGGGGCCGGGAACACTGAAGCTTTCTTT
d_gene: -; v_gene: TRBV28; j_gene: TRBJ2-1; abundance: -; CDR3aa: CASRFGHNEQFF; CDR3nt: TGTGCCAGCAGATTCGGTCACAATGAGCAGTTCTTC
d_gene: -; v_gene: TRBV24-1; j_gene: TRBJ2-5; abundance: -; CDR3aa: CATSDPGSASHYDQETQYF; CDR3nt: TGTGCCACCAGTGATCCGGGTTCCGCGTCACACTACGACCAAGAGACCCAGTACTTC
d_gene: TRBD2; v_gene: TRBV7-6; j_gene: TRBJ2-1; abundance: -; CDR3aa: CASSLKARQSSGGAYNEQFF; CDR3nt: TGTGCCAGCAGCTTAAAGGCCCGACAGTCTAGCGGGGGAGCCTACAATGAGCAGTTCTTC
d_gene: -; v_gene: TRBV18; j_gene: TRBJ1-2; abundance: -; CDR3aa: CASSPRQDYGYTF; CDR3nt: TGTGCCAGCTCACCCCGGCAGGACTATGGCTACACCTTC
d_gene: TRBD2; v_gene: TRBV27; j_gene: TRBJ2-5; abundance: -; CDR3aa: CASSLRLAGAETQYF; CDR3nt: TGTGCCAGCAGTTTACGACTAGCGGGGGCGGAGACCCAGTACTTC
d_gene: -; v_gene: TRBV6-5; j_gene: TRBJ1-4; abundance: -; CDR3aa: CASSYGANEKLFF; CDR3nt: TGTGCCAGCAGTTACGGGGCAAATGAAAAACTGTTTTTT
d_gene: TRBD2; v_gene: TRBV25-1; j_gene: TRBJ2-7; abundance: few; CDR3aa: CASAWAGGHEQYF; CDR3nt: TGTGCCAGCGCGTGGGCGGGGGGCCACGAGCAGTACTTC